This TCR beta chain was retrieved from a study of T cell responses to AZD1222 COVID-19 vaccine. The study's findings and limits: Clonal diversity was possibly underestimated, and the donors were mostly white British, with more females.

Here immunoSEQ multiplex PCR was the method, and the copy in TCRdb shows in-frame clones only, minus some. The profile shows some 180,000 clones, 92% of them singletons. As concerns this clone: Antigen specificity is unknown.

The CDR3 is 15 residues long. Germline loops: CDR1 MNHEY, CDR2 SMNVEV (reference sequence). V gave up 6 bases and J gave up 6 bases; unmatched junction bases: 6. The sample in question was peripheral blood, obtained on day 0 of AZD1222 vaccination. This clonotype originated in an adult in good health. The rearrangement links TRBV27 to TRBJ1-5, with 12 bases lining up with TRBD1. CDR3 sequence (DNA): TGTGCCAGCAGCATAGGGACAGGGGGCCGTCAGCCCCAGCATTTT. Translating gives CASSIGTGGRQPQHF.